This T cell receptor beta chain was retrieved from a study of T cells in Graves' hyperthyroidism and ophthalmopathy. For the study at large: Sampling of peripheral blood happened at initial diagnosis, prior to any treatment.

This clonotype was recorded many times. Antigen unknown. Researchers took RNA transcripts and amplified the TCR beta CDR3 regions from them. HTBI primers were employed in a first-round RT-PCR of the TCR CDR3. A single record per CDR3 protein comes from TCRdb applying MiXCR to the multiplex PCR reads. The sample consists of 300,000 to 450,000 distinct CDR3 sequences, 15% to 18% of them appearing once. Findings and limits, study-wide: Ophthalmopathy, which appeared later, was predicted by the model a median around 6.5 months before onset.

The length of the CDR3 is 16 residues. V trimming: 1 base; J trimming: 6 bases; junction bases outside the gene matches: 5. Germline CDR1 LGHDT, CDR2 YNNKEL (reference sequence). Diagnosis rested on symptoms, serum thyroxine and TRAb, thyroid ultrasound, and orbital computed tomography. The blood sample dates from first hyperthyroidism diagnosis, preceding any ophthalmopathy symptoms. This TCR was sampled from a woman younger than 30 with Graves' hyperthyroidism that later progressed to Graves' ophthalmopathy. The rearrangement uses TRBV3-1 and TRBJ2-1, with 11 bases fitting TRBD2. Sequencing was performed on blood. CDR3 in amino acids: CASSQVGLAGGNEQFF. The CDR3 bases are TGTGCCAGCAGCCAAGTAGGCCTAGCGGGAGGCAATGAGCAGTTCTTC.